The 21 T cell receptor beta chains below come from one sample, sequenced in a study of OX40 agonist ivuxolimab in advanced cancers. Repertoires were generated with immunoSEQ multiplex PCR, while TCRdb's copy carries only in-frame clones and drops some. Among roughly 76,000 clones, about 85% were seen once, and the ten largest hold less than 6.5%. The source was CD4+ or CD8+ T cells sorted from blood, collected in a trial of the OX40 agonist ivuxolimab. The receptors derive from an adult with an advanced solid tumor such as melanoma, head and neck, liver or kidney cancer.

The rearrangement links TRBV7-2 to TRBJ2-5, with TRBD2 identical over 12 bases. The V gene's germline CDR1 is SGHTA and CDR2 FQGNSA. V lost 5 bases to trimming and J lost 3 bases; unmatched junction nucleotides: 4. This CDR3 is 15 amino acids long. The CDR3 loop reads CASSELAGGEETQYF. CDR3 bases: TGTGCCAGCAGCGAACTAGCGGGGGGAGAAGAGACCCAGTACTTC.

This chain connects TRBV19 to TRBJ2-6; D is unresolved. The ends were cut back, 2 bases at V and 2 bases at J, with 10 bases in the middle. This CDR3 has 16 residues. CDR1 and CDR2 from the germline V gene are LNHDA and SQIVND (reference sequence). This CDR3 reads CASSISSGPGANVLTF. The DNA of the CDR3 is TGTGCCAGTAGTATATCGTCGGGCCCTGGGGCCAACGTCCTGACTTTC.

The V gene is TRBV7-9, the J gene TRBJ2-2, with 8 nucleotides matching TRBD2. The length of the CDR3 is 17 residues. The J segment lost 4 bases and the V segment lost 5 bases, leaving 12 bases of the junction unmatched. The V gene's germline CDR1 is SEHNR and CDR2 FQNEAQ (reference sequence). CDR3 protein: CASSRWGTRGGTGELFF. The CDR3 bases are TGTGCCAGCAGCCGGTGGGGGACTAGAGGGGGCACCGGGGAGCTGTTTTTT.

This clone was seen just once. The chain carries TRBV5-1 and TRBJ2-2; D is unresolved. The CDR3 runs to 13 residues. Between the trimmed V and J ends, which lost 4 bases and 4 bases, there was a span of 8 bases. CDR1 is SGHRS and CDR2 is YFSETQ in the germline V gene. Here the CDR3 DNA reads TGCGCCAGCAGCCCTGACGGCACCGGGGAGCTGTTTTTT. Amino acid sequence: CASSPDGTGELFF. Full variable domain (rest looked up from reference TRBV5-1 and TRBJ2-2): KAGVTQTPRYLIKTRGQQVTLSCSPISGHRSVSWYQQTPGQGLQFLFEYFSETQRNKGNFPGRFSGRQFSNSRSEMNVSTLELGDSALYLCASSPDGTGELFFGEGSRLTVL.

The chain links TRBV5-5 to TRBJ1-5; D is ambiguous. The CDR3 has 16 residues. Germline CDR1 SGHKS, CDR2 YYEKEE (reference sequence). Trimming removed 1 base from V and 0 bases from J, with 11 bases in between. For the CDR3, the DNA is TGTGCCAGCAGCTTGTTGGGCAGCAATAGCAATCAGCCCCAGCATTTT. Translating gives CASSLLGSNSNQPQHF.

This chain uses TRBV6-5 with TRBJ1-4; D perhaps matches TRBD1 (5 bases). Trimming removed 4 bases at V and 5 bases at J, with 8 bases between. Germline V gives CDR1 MNHEY, CDR2 SVGAGI. The CDR3 is made up of 13 amino acids. The CDR3 here is CASSSRQNEKLFF. The CDR3 DNA is TGTGCCAGCAGTTCCCGACAGAATGAAAAACTGTTTTTT.

V gene TRBV27 combines with J gene TRBJ2-7; no definite D call. There are 13 residues in the CDR3. The V gene lost 5 bases and the J gene lost 2 bases, with 10 bases spanning the gap. Germline CDR1 is MNHEY and CDR2 is SMNVEV (reference sequence). DNA for the CDR3: TGTGCCAGCAGTCCCGGACCTCCCTACGAGCAGTACTTC. Translation: CASSPGPPYEQYF.

J is TRBJ2-2 and V is TRBV28; maybe TRBD1 (5 bases). V shed 3 bases and J shed 6 bases, with 14 bases lying between them. The CDR3 is 15 amino acids. Germline CDR1 MDHEN, CDR2 SYDVKM. CDR3 coding DNA: TGTGCCAGCAGTTTCGAAGGGGATGACGCCGGGGAGCTGTTTTTT. This sequence encodes CASSFEGDDAGELFF.

The chain carries TRBV2 and TRBJ1-2; TRBD1 is a possible D gene (6 bases). This CDR3 is 17 amino acids long. V lost 9 bases, J lost 2 bases, and 25 bases lay in between. Looked up from germline, CDR1 is SNHLY and CDR2 is FYNNEI. The CDR3 protein is CARNGVNRDTRNYGYTF. CDR3 coding DNA: TGTGCCAGAAATGGGGTCAACCGGGACACCCGAAACTATGGCTACACCTTC.

The chain has TRBV28 and TRBJ2-1; D remains ambiguous. The CDR3 sequence is 10 residues long. Germline loops: CDR1 MDHEN, CDR2 SYDVKM. Trimming pared 6 bases from V and 10 bases from J, leaving 7 bases between. CDR3 protein: CASREEEQFF. Written as DNA, the CDR3 is TGTGCCAGCAGAGAAGAGGAGCAGTTCTTC.

CDR3 in amino acids: CASKDSDLYEQYV. DNA for the CDR3: TGTGCCAGCAAGGACAGTGACCTCTACGAGCAGTACGTC. The rearrangement joins TRBV6-4 to TRBJ2-7, with a possible D match to TRBD1 (6 bases). Looked up from germline, CDR1 is MRHNA and CDR2 is SNTAGT. Trimming stripped 7 bases from V and 3 bases from J, with 13 bases between. The CDR3 loop spans 13 amino acids.

V is TRBV6-5 and J is TRBJ2-3; 8 nucleotides agree with TRBD2. Germline values: CDR1 MNHEY, CDR2 SVGAGI. V lost 2 bases, J lost 4 bases, and 8 bases stayed unmatched. The CDR3 spans 16 residues. In DNA form, the CDR3 reads TGTGCCAGCAGTTACCGAGCGGGAGAGGTCCCAGATACGCAGTATTTT. Translation: CASSYRAGEVPDTQYF.

The chain carries TRBV4-2 and TRBJ1-1; weak D call: TRBD1 (6 bases). Deletions cut 0 bases from V and 1 base from J, with 12 bases between. Germline V gene lookup returns CDR1 LGHNA and CDR2 YNFKEQ. CDR3 length: 16 amino acids. The CDR3 loop reads CASSQDIRGGNTEAFF. The CDR3, as DNA: TGTGCCAGCAGCCAAGATATTAGGGGGGGGAACACTGAAGCTTTCTTT.

The chain recombines TRBV28 with TRBJ1-2, with D possibly matching TRBD1 (5 bases). CDR3 length equals 18 residues. The V and J ends lost 2 bases and 1 base respectively, with 20 bases between them. Germline-derived CDR1 and CDR2 are MDHEN and SYDVKM. Here the CDR3 reads CASSLRVTGHNRNYGYTF. The CDR3 nucleotides read TGTGCCAGCAGTTTAAGAGTAACAGGTCATAATCGTAACTATGGCTACACCTTC.

CDR3 in DNA: TGTGCCAGCAGGGCTTGGACCGGGGAAGAAAAACTGTTTTTT. It is translated as CASRAWTGEEKLFF. The chain is built from TRBV6-5 and TRBJ1-4, with D uncertain. The V end was cut by 6 bases, the J end by 8 bases, with 16 bases between. This CDR3 has 14 residues. Per the germline V gene, CDR1 is MNHEY and CDR2 is SVGAGI.

The chain joins TRBV5-4 to TRBJ2-1, with 10 nucleotides matching TRBD2. V shed 0 bases, J shed 7 bases, and the junction held 1 base outside the gene matches. The CDR3 sequence is 14 residues long. CDR1 and CDR2 from the germline V gene are SGHNT and YYREEE (reference sequence). The CDR3 DNA reads as TGTGCCAGCAGCTTGGCTAGCGGGGGTAATGAGCAGTTCTTC. This encodes CASSLASGGNEQFF.

The J gene is TRBJ1-4, the V gene TRBV5-1; D not certain. The V end lost 3 bases, the J end lost 3 bases, and 12 bases lay between the germline ends. Per the germline V gene, CDR1 is SGHRS and CDR2 is YFSETQ. This CDR3 is built from 15 residues. CDR3 amino acids: CASSSDGSANEKLFF. The CDR3 region has the DNA TGCGCCAGCAGCTCGGATGGGAGTGCTAATGAAAAACTGTTTTTT.

The rearrangement links TRBV25-1 to TRBJ1-2; TRBD1 is a possible D gene (5 bases). Trimming stripped 2 bases from V and 1 base from J, with 5 bases between. The CDR3 has 13 amino acids. Per germline, CDR1 MGHDK and CDR2 SYGVNS. The CDR3 loop is CASSERGNYGYTF. DNA of the CDR3: TGTGCCAGCAGTGAAAGGGGTAACTATGGCTACACCTTC.

This clone showed up just a few times. CDR3 nucleotides: TGCGCCAGCAGTGAGTTGGGAGGTCAAGAGACCCAGTACTTC. It is translated as CASSELGGQETQYF. The chain carries TRBV10-1 and TRBJ2-5; perhaps TRBD2 as D (6 bases). V was clipped by 1 base and J by 2 bases, with 8 bases between them. CDR1 is WNHNN, CDR2 SYGVQD, per germline (reference sequence). The CDR3 runs to 14 residues.

The chain carries TRBV21-1 and TRBJ2-3; the table's D call, TRBD2, has no DNA check behind it. TRBV21-1 is marked as a pseudogene. The CDR3 runs to 15 residues. CDR3 in amino acids: CASSKGGVRRDTQYF. The CDR3 region has the DNA TGTGCCAGCAGCAAAGGAGGTGTCAGGAGGGATACGCAGTATTTT.

This clone was seen once. This sequence joins TRBV19 and TRBJ2-1; the match to TRBD2 covers 10 bases. V shed 3 bases, J shed 7 bases, and the junction held 6 bases outside the gene matches. Per the germline V gene, CDR1 is LNHDA and CDR2 is SQIVND (reference sequence). This CDR3 is built from 15 residues. DNA for the CDR3: TGTGCCAGTAGTATCGGGTCTAGCGGGAGTAATGAGCAGTTCTTC. It yields the protein CASSIGSSGSNEQFF.